The present TCR beta chain was sequenced within a study of PD-1 blockade in classical Hodgkin lymphoma. Study-wide results and limits: Those patients who began receiving nivolumab less than 1 year after ASCT had lower diversity, and they were excluded. It was reported that newly diagnosed patients had less baseline TCR diversity than healthy donors.

A word on this clone: Its specificity is not known.

Every single patient, without exception, relapsed after autologous stem cell transplantation, and brentuximab vedotin exposure varied. The CDR3 loop spans 17 amino acids. Between the trimmed V and J ends, which lost 0 bases and 2 bases, there was a span of 15 bases. CDR1 is ENHRY and CDR2 is SYGVKD in the germline V gene. The method was immunoSEQ multiplex PCR; TCRdb's version includes in-frame clones alone and lacks a portion of them. Altogether some 15,000 clones are present, 70% to 85% being singletons, with the ten largest covering roughly 25%. The origin of this receptor is a human donor with classical Hodgkin lymphoma. The V call is TRBV10-3, the J call TRBJ2-3; possibly TRBD2 for D (7 bases). The specimen comprised peripheral blood mononuclear cells (PBMCs), sampled at baseline. The chain's CDR3 is CAISESGGGSSTDTQYF. In nucleotides, the CDR3 is TGTGCCATCAGTGAGTCGGGAGGGGGTTCCTCCACAGATACGCAGTATTTT.